This entry describes one TCR beta chain. The data are from a study of blood T cell repertoires in COVID-19. Study-level background: Both acute and convalescent COVID-19 samples were obtained from the United States, Italy and Spain.

This CDR3 has 14 amino acids. Trimming pared 8 bases from V and 1 base from J, leaving 14 bases between. The germline V gene has CDR1 SNHLY and CDR2 FYNNEI. Original data processing: Using reference gene primer amplification, nucleated cell counts were estimated. Sequencing was performed with immunoSEQ multiplex PCR; in TCRdb, only in-frame clones are kept and a portion is missing. Clonal size and the V and J genes are those of that table, whereas D and trimming came from the DNA. The data contain under 100,000 clones, around 92% of them singletons. The specimen was peripheral blood. The source of this sequence is a woman aged 55-70 years with active COVID-19. The J gene is TRBJ1-1, the V gene TRBV2; D unclear. The chain's CDR3 is CASRVAAQNTEAFF. The CDR3 nucleotides read TGTGCCAGCCGAGTTGCGGCCCAGAACACTGAAGCTTTCTTT.